The rows below give T cell receptor beta chains drawn from one sample of a study of blood T cell repertoires in COVID-19. The repertoire was sequenced with immunoSEQ multiplex PCR; TCRdb's copy has only in-frame clones and lacks some. The repertoire consists of some 50,000 clones, with roughly 84% occurring once and the leading ten covering around 2.5%. Sequencing was done on a sample of peripheral blood. These receptors came from a middle-aged man with acute or convalescent COVID-19. The CDR3 runs from the conserved cysteine through the conserved F or W. Each record gives: clone size, J gene, V gene, CDR3 protein. A row's size may be missing; if present it is once, few, many or a size class.

>few|TRBJ2-3|TRBV4-1
CASSQESGGRADTQYF
>.|TRBJ1-2|TRBV18
CASSPEGLPYGYTF
>.|TRBJ2-3|TRBV5-5
CASSFGGGEDTQYF
>.|TRBJ2-3|TRBV18
CASSPQGLAGTDTQYF
>.|TRBJ2-3|TRBV12-3/TRBV12-4
CASSRRSGDTQYF
>.|TRBJ1-1|TRBV29-1
CSVEGLAEAFF
>.|TRBJ2-3|TRBV2
CASSGLYTDTQYF
>.|TRBJ2-5|TRBV15
CATSTGDSSQGETQYF
>.|TRBJ1-5|TRBV2
CASSEGSGLGAQHF
>.|TRBJ2-7|TRBV6-6
CASSADRGPSYEQYF
>once|TRBJ2-3|TRBV2
CASSEHRGMTDTQYF
>.|TRBJ2-3|TRBV6-5
CASSGRRDSDTQYF
>.|TRBJ2-7|TRBV5-1
CASSLGTGYSYEQYF
>.|TRBJ2-1|TRBV9
CASSVPPKLEQFF
>.|TRBJ2-1|TRBV18
CASSPRQGPNEQFF
>.|TRBJ2-3|TRBV27
CASRTSGSTDTQYF
>.|TRBJ2-5|TRBV18
CASSPRDGGETQYF
>.|TRBJ2-1|TRBV6-6
CASSRGTSGFLIGQFF
>.|TRBJ1-2|TRBV5-4
CASSQGTVRTNYGYTF
>.|TRBJ2-7|TRBV2
CASSEVNSYYEQYF
>few|TRBJ1-6|TRBV11-2
CASSLDGTGVSPLHF
>.|TRBJ2-1|TRBV7-6
CASSQGQGGNEQFF
>.|TRBJ2-5|TRBV7-2
CASSLSRQETQYF
>.|TRBJ1-1|TRBV18
CASSPQDSEAFF
>.|TRBJ1-1|TRBV3-1/TRBV3-2
CASSQETNGAFF
>few|TRBJ2-7|TRBV11-2
CASSLGLAGQYEQYF
>.|TRBJ2-5|TRBV5-3
CARSLQWGGETQYF
>.|TRBJ2-1|TRBV5-1
CASSLSPTGAYNEQFF
>.|TRBJ2-7|TRBV18
CASSPRVSGGGNEQYF
>.|TRBJ1-2|TRBV5-4
CASSSQGYGYTF
>.|TRBJ1-2|TRBV6-5
CASSSDRALGYTF
>once|TRBJ2-2|TRBV5-1
CASSPGLAVNTGELFF
>.|TRBJ2-7|TRBV5-4
CASSPSGGASREQYF
>few|TRBJ1-6|TRBV28
CASNRQGADSPLHF
>.|TRBJ1-4|TRBV3-1/TRBV3-2
CASSQGAHNEKLFF
>few|TRBJ1-2|TRBV30
CAWSVAGEGGYTF
>.|TRBJ2-1|TRBV6-4
CASSPGLEGSGEQFF
>.|TRBJ1-5|TRBV19
CASTAGTEPGSQHF
>few|TRBJ2-7|TRBV3-1/TRBV3-2
CASSQMKGVGEQYF
>.|TRBJ1-2|TRBV2
CANPEGQGMGYTF
>.|TRBJ2-1|TRBV29-1
CSALPEAAYNEQFF
>.|TRBJ2-2|TRBV7-9
CASSIGQPNTGELFF
>.|TRBJ1-5|TRBV19
CASSISGESQPQHF
>.|TRBJ1-1|TRBV10-3
CAISSQGPTEAFF
>few|TRBJ2-3|TRBV7-2
CASSYLGAGNTDTQYF
>.|TRBJ1-3|TRBV7-9
CASSTGTGGSRPGNTIYF
>.|TRBJ2-7|TRBV20-1
CSARGGYEQYF
>.|TRBJ1-2|TRBV10-3
CAISSLYGYTF
>once|TRBJ1-1|TRBV29-1
CSVELIKLRGPEAFF
>.|TRBJ2-1|TRBV10-1
CASSEPSSSYNEQFF
>few|TRBJ1-2|TRBV5-5
CASSLGQANYGYTF
>few|TRBJ1-1|TRBV6-5
CASSTGYAEAFF
>once|TRBJ2-1|TRBV3-1/TRBV3-2
CASSLSSTFHNEQFF
>medium-sized|TRBJ2-5|TRBV7-9
CASSLTSGGRGKTQYF
>.|TRBJ2-2|TRBV5-1
CASSQRGVNTGELFF
>.|TRBJ2-7|TRBV28
CASIETSGKGYEQYF